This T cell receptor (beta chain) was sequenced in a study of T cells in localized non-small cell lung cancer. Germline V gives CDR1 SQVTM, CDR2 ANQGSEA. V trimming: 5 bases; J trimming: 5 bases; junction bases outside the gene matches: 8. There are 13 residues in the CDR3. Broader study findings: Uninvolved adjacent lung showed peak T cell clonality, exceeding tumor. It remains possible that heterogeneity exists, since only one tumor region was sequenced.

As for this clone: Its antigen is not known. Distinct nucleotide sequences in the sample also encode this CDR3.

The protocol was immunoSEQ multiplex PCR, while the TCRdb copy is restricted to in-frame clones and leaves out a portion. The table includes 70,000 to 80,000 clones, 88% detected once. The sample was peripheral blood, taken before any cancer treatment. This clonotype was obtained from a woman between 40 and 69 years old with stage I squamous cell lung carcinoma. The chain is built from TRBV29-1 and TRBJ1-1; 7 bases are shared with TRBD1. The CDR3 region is CSVRQGGGTEAFF. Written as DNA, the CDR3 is TGCAGCGTTCGACAGGGAGGGGGTACTGAAGCTTTCTTT.